The clone carrying this T cell receptor beta chain was observed many times. V lost 1 base and J 2 bases, leaving 12 bases between the germline ends. The CDR3 consists of 15 residues. CDR1 is SGHRS and CDR2 is YFSETQ in the germline V gene. RNA transcripts gave rise to amplified TCR beta CDR3 regions. Researchers ran a first-round RT-PCR on the TCR CDR3 using the HTBI primer set. In TCRdb, the multiplex PCR reads were re-called with MiXCR into one record per CDR3 protein. The sample has a few hundred thousand distinct CDR3 sequences; 15% to 20% are singletons. The sample comes from a study of T cells in Graves' hyperthyroidism and ophthalmopathy.

Specimen: blood. The TCR sequence derives from a woman in her sixties with Graves' ophthalmopathy. The chain recombines TRBV5-1 with TRBJ1-1, with D hard to call. CDR3 sequence: CASSLMGSPNTEAFF. CDR3 in DNA: TGCGCCAGCAGCTTGATGGGATCCCCTAACACTGAAGCTTTCTTT.